This T cell receptor beta chain was captured by sequencing in a study of blood T cell repertoires in COVID-19. TCRdb's copy holds only in-frame clones and misses some; the assay was immunoSEQ multiplex PCR. The sample lists about 320,000 clones, roughly 88% occurring once. Trimming stripped 6 bases from V and 3 bases from J, with 9 bases between. The CDR3 runs to 12 residues. CDR1 is MDHEN, CDR2 SYDVKM, per germline. The rearrangement links TRBV28 to TRBJ2-7; the D gene is possibly TRBD1 (5 bases). This TCR was sampled from a woman aged 45-60 years with acute or convalescent COVID-19. The sequenced sample consisted of peripheral blood. The CDR3 DNA is TGTGCCAGCAGCACAGGTTACTACGAGCAGTACTTC. Protein: CASSTGYYEQYF.